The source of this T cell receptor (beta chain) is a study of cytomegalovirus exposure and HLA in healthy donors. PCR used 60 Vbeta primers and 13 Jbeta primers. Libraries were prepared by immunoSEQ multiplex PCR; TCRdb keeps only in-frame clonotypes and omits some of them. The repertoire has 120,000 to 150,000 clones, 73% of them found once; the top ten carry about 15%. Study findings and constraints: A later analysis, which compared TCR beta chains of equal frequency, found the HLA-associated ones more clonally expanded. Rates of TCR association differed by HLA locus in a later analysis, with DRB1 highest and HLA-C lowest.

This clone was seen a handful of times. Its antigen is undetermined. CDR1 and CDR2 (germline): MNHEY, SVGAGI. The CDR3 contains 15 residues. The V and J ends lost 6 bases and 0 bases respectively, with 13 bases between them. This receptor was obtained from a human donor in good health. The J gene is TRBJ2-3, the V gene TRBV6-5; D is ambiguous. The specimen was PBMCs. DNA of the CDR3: TGTGCCAGCAGCCTTAGCCGCACTAGCACAGATACGCAGTATTTT. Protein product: CASSLSRTSTDTQYF.